The entry below gives a single T cell receptor (beta chain) sequence along with its context. Data came from immunoSEQ multiplex PCR; TCRdb stores just in-frame clones and leaves some out. The sample records about 26,000 clones, more than 70% being singletons. This entry belongs to a study of OX40 agonist ivuxolimab in advanced cancers. The CDR3 consists of 16 residues. Germline V gene data show CDR1 as MNHEY and CDR2 as SVGAGI. V shed 3 bases and J 2 bases; nucleotides not matched to a gene: 6. Here the sequenced sample was CD4+ or CD8+ T cells sorted from blood, taken in a trial of the OX40 agonist ivuxolimab. This TCR was sampled from an adult with an advanced solid tumor such as melanoma, head and neck, liver or kidney cancer. The chain uses TRBV6-5 and TRBJ2-3; 9 bases align to TRBD2. CDR3 bases: TGTGCCAGCAGTTATCTCAGCGGGGGGAACACAGATACGCAGTATTTT. It specifies CASSYLSGGNTDTQYF.